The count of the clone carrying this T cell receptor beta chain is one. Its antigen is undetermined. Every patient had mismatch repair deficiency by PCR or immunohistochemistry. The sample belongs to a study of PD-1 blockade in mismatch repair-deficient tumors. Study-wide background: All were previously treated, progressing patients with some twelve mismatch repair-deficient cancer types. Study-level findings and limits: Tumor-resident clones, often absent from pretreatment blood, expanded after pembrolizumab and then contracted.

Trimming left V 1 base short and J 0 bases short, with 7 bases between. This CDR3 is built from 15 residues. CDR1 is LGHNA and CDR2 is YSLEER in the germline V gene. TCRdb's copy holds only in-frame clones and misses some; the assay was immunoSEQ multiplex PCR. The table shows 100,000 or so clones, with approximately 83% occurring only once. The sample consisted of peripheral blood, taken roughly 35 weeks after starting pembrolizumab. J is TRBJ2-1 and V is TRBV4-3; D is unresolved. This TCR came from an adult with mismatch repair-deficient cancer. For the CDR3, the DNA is TGCGCCAGCAGCCAAGTAAGTGCCTCCTACAATGAGCAGTTCTTC. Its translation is CASSQVSASYNEQFF.